Shown below are 27 T cell receptor beta chains from a single sample sequenced in a study of T-cell reconstitution after alpha-beta-depleted transplantation in children. The TCRbeta library incorporated unique molecular identifiers. MiXCR, applied by TCRdb to the PCR reads, yields one record per CDR3 protein. The sample has hundreds of thousands of distinct CDR3 sequences; 13% are singletons. Sequences were derived from PBMCs, mostly from graft donor cells, sampled 360 days after TCRalphabeta/CD19-depleted stem cell transplant. The receptors were sampled from a male patient younger than 18 who had a stem cell transplant for acute myeloid leukemia, so the T cells may come from the graft donor.

Only a few counts were recorded for this clonotype. The chain combines TRBV10-2 with TRBJ2-1; no clear D gene. Germline V gives CDR1 WSHSY, CDR2 SAAADI. The CDR3 runs 12 residues. Trimming removed 2 bases at V and 15 bases at J, with 14 bases between. The DNA for the CDR3 is TGCGCCAGCAGTGAGATGACACCCATAGGGTTCTTC. This translates into CASSEMTPIGFF.

This clonotype was picked up a small number of times. The chain has TRBV5-1 and TRBJ1-3, with 9 nucleotides matching TRBD1. V shed 2 bases and J 0 bases; nucleotides not matched to a gene: 12. The CDR3 covers 19 residues. Germline values: CDR1 SGHRS, CDR2 YFSETQ. This chain's CDR3 is CASSFSSGQGGYSGNTIYF. As DNA, the CDR3 is TGCGCCAGCAGCTTCAGTTCGGGACAGGGAGGGTACTCTGGAAACACCATATATTTT.

CDR3 sequence reads: CSAQSGQGENQPQHF. The CDR3 DNA sequence: TGCAGTGCTCAAAGTGGACAGGGAGAGAATCAGCCCCAGCATTTT. The chain links TRBV20-1 to TRBJ1-5, with TRBD1 matching over 8 bases. This CDR3 region has 15 residues. Germline lookup yields CDR1 DFQATT and CDR2 SNEGSKA (reference sequence). V shed 5 bases and J 4 bases; nucleotides not matched to a gene: 10.

This chain joins TRBV29-1 and TRBJ2-6; D call uncertain. Germline V CDR1 and CDR2: SQVTM, ANQGSEA. The CDR3 has 14 amino acids. Between the trimmed V and J ends, which lost 0 bases and 4 bases, there was a span of 7 bases. CDR3 bases: TGCAGCGTTGAAGAGCCCGGGGGGGCCAACGTCCTGACTTTC. Protein sequence: CSVEEPGGANVLTF. Variable domain in full (rest from reference TRBV29-1 and TRBJ2-6): SAVISQKPSRDICQRGTSLTIQCQVDSQVTMMFWYRQQPGQSLTLIATANQGSEATYESGFVIDKFPISRPNLTFSTLTVSNMSPEDSSIYLCSVEEPGGANVLTFGAGSRLTVL.

This clonotype was counted only a few times. The chain combines TRBV9 with TRBJ2-5; perhaps TRBD2 as D (6 bases). The CDR3 contains 16 residues. V was cut by 4 bases and J by 2 bases, with 18 bases left in between. CDR1 and CDR2 (germline): SGDLS, YYNGEE. CDR3 coding DNA: TGTGCCAGCAGCCCGGGGGATAGCAGATTACAAGAGACCCAGTACTTC. This codes for CASSPGDSRLQETQYF.

This clonotype turned up a few times. The chain employs TRBV12-3 or TRBV12-4 and TRBJ2-5, with D unclear. V lost 3 bases, J lost 1 base, and 12 bases lay in between. This CDR3 has 15 amino acids. As DNA, the CDR3 is TGTGCCAGCAGTTTGGGGATGGGCCCCCAAGAGACCCAGTACTTC. Protein product: CASSLGMGPQETQYF.

This clonotype was detected ten times or more. The genes are TRBV14 and TRBJ2-2; no definite D call. Germline values: CDR1 SGHDN, CDR2 FVKESK. V gave up 3 bases and J gave up 4 bases, with 6 bases separating them. The CDR3 spans 13 residues. The CDR3 nucleotides are TGTGCCAGCAGCCATCTGGCCACCGGGGAGCTGTTTTTT. Translation gives CASSHLATGELFF.

The chain couples TRBV28 to TRBJ2-5, with unresolved D. Per the germline V gene, CDR1 is MDHEN and CDR2 is SYDVKM. Trimming pared 7 bases from V and 5 bases from J, leaving 17 bases between. This CDR3 has 14 amino acids. CDR3: CASTFSAFVETQYF. The CDR3 DNA reads as TGTGCCAGCACCTTTTCCGCATTCGTGGAGACCCAGTACTTC.

In this sample, this clonotype turned up a few times. The rearrangement joins TRBV11-1 to TRBJ2-5, with 7 bases aligning to TRBD1. Germline V gives CDR1 SGHAT, CDR2 FQDESV (reference sequence). The CDR3 covers 18 residues. The junction had 14 bases not matched to a gene; V was cut back by 4 bases and J by 0 bases. The CDR3 DNA sequence: TGTGCCAGCAGCTGGCTCTTGGGACAGCGAACGTACCAAGAGACCCAGTACTTC. This codes for CASSWLLGQRTYQETQYF.

CDR3 region: CASSPESTFEPGLKYF. The CDR3 DNA sequence: TGTGCCAGCTCACCGGAATCGACTTTCGAACCGGGACTGAAGTACTTC. V and J are TRBV18 and TRBJ2-7, with D perhaps matching TRBD2 (6 bases). Germline assignment: CDR1 KGHSH and CDR2 LQKENI. The CDR3 consists of 16 residues. The V gene lost 3 bases and the J gene lost 11 bases, with 26 bases spanning the gap.

This clonotype was seen repeatedly, ten times or more. One junction end disagrees with the germline gene, perhaps due to a read error. The rearrangement links TRBV27 to TRBJ2-7; a weak D match, TRBD1 (6 bases). Germline-derived CDR1 and CDR2 are MNHEY and SMNVEV (reference sequence). This CDR3 region has 14 residues. CDR3 bases: TGTGCCAGCAGTTTAAGGCGTACGGGGAGATGGGGGCGCTTC. It codes for CASSLRRTGRWGRF.

This clonotype has only a few counts. V and J are TRBV12-3 or TRBV12-4 and TRBJ2-1, with 7 bases fitting TRBD1. There are 15 residues in the CDR3. After removal of 2 bases from V and 12 bases from J, the junction contained 13 bases not matched to a gene. Written as DNA, the CDR3 is TGTGCCAGCAGTTTAAGCGGACAGGCTCTCATCGGGCAGTTCTTC. Protein: CASSLSGQALIGQFF.

This clonotype has just a few counts. The CDR3 reads CASRRTDPTDTQYF. In DNA form, the CDR3 reads TGTGCCAGCCGCCGGACGGACCCCACAGATACGCAGTATTTT. The chain recombines TRBV5-6 with TRBJ2-3; D is unresolved. CDR3 length equals 14 residues. V gave up 7 bases and J gave up 2 bases, with 14 bases separating them. Germline V CDR1 and CDR2: SGHDT, YYEEEE.

This clonotype was seen more than once but under ten times. In DNA, the CDR3 is TGTGCCAGCGGTCGCTCCTACGAGCAGTACTTC. This encodes CASGRSYEQYF. This chain uses TRBV27 with TRBJ2-7; D is unresolved. Per germline, CDR1 MNHEY and CDR2 SMNVEV (reference sequence). V lost 8 bases, J lost 0 bases, and 5 bases lay in between. The CDR3 consists of 11 residues.

This clonotype was counted between two and nine times. The chain uses TRBV29-1 and TRBJ1-2, with 7 bases aligning to TRBD1. The CDR3 has 14 residues. Germline CDR1 reads SQVTM; CDR2 reads ANQGSEA. The junction had 9 bases not matched to a gene; V was cut back by 4 bases and J by 4 bases. The CDR3 DNA follows: TGCAGCGTTGTTGAAGGGGGCGGTGGCTATGGCTACACCTTC. As protein: CSVVEGGGGYGYTF.

The chain couples TRBV20-1 to TRBJ2-7; a weak D match, TRBD2 (6 bases). Germline V gene sequence: CDR1 DFQATT, CDR2 SNEGSKA (reference sequence). V dropped 5 bases and J dropped 1 base, with 9 bases sitting between them. The CDR3 loop spans 12 amino acids. The CDR3 coding sequence is TGCAGTGCTGGGAGGATTTCCTACGAGCAGTACTTC. Amino acid sequence: CSAGRISYEQYF.

The CDR3 loop is CASTYTWAPWDTQYF. CDR3 in DNA: TGTGCCAGCACCTACACTTGGGCACCGTGGGATACGCAGTATTTT. V is TRBV7-2 and J is TRBJ2-3; no definite D call. V gave up 7 bases and J gave up 6 bases, with 20 bases separating them. CDR1 is SGHTA and CDR2 is FQGNSA in the germline V gene. This CDR3 region has 15 residues.

V usage is TRBV18 and J usage is TRBJ2-1; a weak D match, TRBD2 (5 bases). V lost 3 bases and J 3 bases, leaving 9 bases between the germline ends. The CDR3 consists of 14 residues. Germline CDR1 KGHSH, CDR2 LQKENI. CDR3 region: CASSPRTLYNEQFF. The DNA for the CDR3 is TGTGCCAGCTCACCTCGGACTCTCTACAATGAGCAGTTCTTC.

The rearrangement links TRBV7-6 to TRBJ2-7, with 7 nucleotides matching TRBD2. This CDR3 contains 16 residues. Germline lookup yields CDR1 SGHVS and CDR2 FNYEAQ. Trimming took 1 base from V and 7 from J; bases not matched to a gene: 13. CDR3 residues: CASSLERGGPRWEQYF. In DNA, the CDR3 is TGTGCCAGCAGCTTAGAGAGGGGAGGGCCTCGTTGGGAGCAGTACTTC.

This clonotype has a handful of counts. This chain connects TRBV11-2 to TRBJ2-1; D tentatively reads TRBD1 or TRBD2 (5 bases each). This CDR3 has 18 amino acids. The V end lost 4 bases, the J end lost 7 bases, and 26 bases lay between the germline ends. Germline V gene data show CDR1 as SGHAT and CDR2 as FQNNGV. For the CDR3, the DNA is TGTGCCAGCAGCTCCCGTTCCGGGTTGGGACCGGCGGTGAATGAGCAGTTCTTC. It codes for CASSSRSGLGPAVNEQFF.

This clonotype was recorded at least ten times. The chain has TRBV28 and TRBJ2-3; the D gene is possibly TRBD2 (5 bases). Germline values: CDR1 MDHEN, CDR2 SYDVKM. The germline V and J ends were trimmed by 8 bases and 6 bases, with 24 bases remaining between them. CDR3 length: 16 residues. The chain's CDR3 is CASPPHSVGILDTQYF. The CDR3 DNA reads as TGTGCCAGCCCCCCCCATAGCGTAGGGATATTGGATACGCAGTATTTT.

This clonotype was detected a few times. The chain combines TRBV3-1 with TRBJ2-3, with 7 bases matching TRBD2. V lost 4 bases and J lost 2; bases outside the gene matches: 6. The CDR3 has 15 amino acids. Germline assignment: CDR1 LGHDT and CDR2 YNNKEL (reference sequence). The CDR3 reads CASSPPAGYTDTQYF. The CDR3 DNA sequence: TGTGCCAGCAGCCCCCCAGCGGGATACACAGATACGCAGTATTTT.

J is TRBJ2-1 and V is TRBV28; 13 bases agree with TRBD2. V was pared by 5 bases and J by 9 bases, with 10 bases of the junction left unmatched. Germline V gene data show CDR1 as MDHEN and CDR2 as SYDVKM. The CDR3 is 16 amino acids. The CDR3 nucleotides are TGTGCCAGCAGTCGTAGGACTAGCGGGAGCTCGAGTGAGCAGTTCTTC. Protein: CASSRRTSGSSSEQFF.

The gene calls are TRBV28 and TRBJ2-5; D perhaps matches TRBD2 (5 bases). V lost 2 bases and J 3 bases, leaving 13 bases between the germline ends. This CDR3 comprises 15 residues. Germline V gives CDR1 MDHEN, CDR2 SYDVKM. CDR3 nucleotides: TGTGCCAGCAGTTTAGTCGGACTGGGCGAAGAGACCCAGTACTTC. This translates into CASSLVGLGEETQYF.

This clonotype was counted ten times or more. This chain uses TRBV28 with TRBJ2-7; no clear D. Trimming removed 4 bases from V and 5 bases from J, with 12 bases in between. CDR1 and CDR2 (germline): MDHEN, SYDVKM. This CDR3 region has 13 residues. Here the CDR3 reads CASSWSPYNEQYF. CDR3 in DNA: TGTGCCAGCAGTTGGAGCCCTTACAACGAGCAGTACTTC. The full variable domain, with the rest looked up from reference TRBV28 and TRBJ2-7, is DVKVTQSSRYLVKRTGEKVFLECVQDMDHENMFWYRQDPGLGLRLIYFSYDVKMKEKGDIPEGYSVSREKKERFSLILESASTNQTSMYLCASSWSPYNEQYFGPGTRLTVT.

The V call is TRBV20-1, the J call TRBJ2-5; a weak D match, TRBD2 (6 bases). CDR3 length equals 15 residues. V shed 3 bases and J shed 0 bases, with 14 bases lying between them. CDR1 and CDR2 (germline): DFQATT, SNEGSKA (reference sequence). The CDR3 region is CSASNSRRDQETQYF. The CDR3 bases are TGCAGTGCTAGTAACTCGCGGAGGGACCAAGAGACCCAGTACTTC.

This chain uses TRBV7-8 with TRBJ1-1, with D possibly matching TRBD1 (6 bases). The CDR3 has 17 residues. The ends were cut back, 5 bases at V and 5 bases at J, with 24 bases in the middle. CDR1 is SGHVS and CDR2 is FQNEAQ in the germline V gene. The CDR3 bases are TGTGCCAGCAGCAAACAACAGGGTTTGGGTTGGAGAACTGAAGCTTTCTTT. Translation: CASSKQQGLGWRTEAFF.